This passage covers 5 T cell receptor beta chains from one sample sequenced in a study of spatial heterogeneity in lung cancer. TCRdb processed the 5' RACE reads anew with MiXCR; each CDR3 protein has one entry. Of roughly 11,000 distinct CDR3 sequences in the sample, around 10% were seen once. Time point specified: blood at routine non-recurrence follow-up after resection. Sequenced here: PBMCs, sampled at follow-up. These receptors were taken from a female donor with early-stage non-small cell lung cancer.

In this sample, this clonotype turned up many times. This chain joins TRBV19 and TRBJ2-7; D is undetermined. Germline lookup yields CDR1 LNHDA and CDR2 SQIVND (reference sequence). This CDR3 contains 14 residues. Trimming removed 5 bases from V and 2 bases from J, with 13 bases in between. The CDR3 DNA follows: TGTGCCAGTAGTTCACGGACGGAGACCTACGAGCAGTACTTC. This sequence encodes CASSSRTETYEQYF.

Many counts were recorded for this clonotype. This chain connects TRBV12-3 or TRBV12-4 to TRBJ1-1; D remains unclear. Deletions cut 5 bases from V and 5 bases from J, with 9 bases between. CDR3 length: 12 amino acids. The chain's CDR3 is CASSRATTEAFF. The CDR3, as DNA: TGTGCCAGCAGTAGGGCAACGACTGAAGCTTTCTTT.

This clonotype was found many times. The chain recombines TRBV4-2 with TRBJ2-1; either TRBD1 or TRBD2 may supply D (5 bases each). Deletions cut 1 base from V and 4 bases from J, with 17 bases between. Germline CDR1 and CDR2: LGHNA and YNFKEQ. The CDR3 contains 17 residues. The CDR3 is CASSQVTGTQIYNEQFF. The CDR3 region has the DNA TGTGCCAGCAGCCAAGTAACCGGGACCCAAATATACAATGAGCAGTTCTTC.

This clonotype came up many times. The chain recombines TRBV11-2 with TRBJ2-2; 9 bases match TRBD1. Germline values: CDR1 SGHAT, CDR2 FQNNGV. The CDR3 spans 14 residues. Trimming removed 3 bases from V and 4 bases from J; junction bases left unmatched: 0. DNA for the CDR3: TGTGCCAGCAGCTTGACAGGGGGCACCGGGGAGCTGTTTTTT. It yields the protein CASSLTGGTGELFF.

This clonotype was recorded at least ten times. This sequence joins TRBV24-1 and TRBJ2-1; no definite D call. The CDR3 totals 17 residues. From germline, CDR1 is KGHDR and CDR2 SFDVKD. The V end lost 0 bases, the J end lost 0 bases, and 11 bases lay between the germline ends. This CDR3 reads CATSDLRSTSSYNEQFF. The CDR3 DNA follows: TGTGCCACCAGTGATTTGAGGAGCACCAGCTCCTACAATGAGCAGTTCTTC.